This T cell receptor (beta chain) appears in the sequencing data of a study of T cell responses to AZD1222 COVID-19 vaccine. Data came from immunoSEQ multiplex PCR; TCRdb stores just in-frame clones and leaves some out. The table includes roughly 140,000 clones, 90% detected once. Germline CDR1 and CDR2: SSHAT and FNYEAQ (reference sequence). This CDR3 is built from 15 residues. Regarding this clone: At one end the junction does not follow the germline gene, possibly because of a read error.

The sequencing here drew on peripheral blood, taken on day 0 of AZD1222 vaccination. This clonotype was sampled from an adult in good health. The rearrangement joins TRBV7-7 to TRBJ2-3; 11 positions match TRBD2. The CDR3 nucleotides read TGTGCTAGCAGCCAAGGGACTAGCGGTACAGATACGCAGTATTTT. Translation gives CASSQGTSGTDTQYF.